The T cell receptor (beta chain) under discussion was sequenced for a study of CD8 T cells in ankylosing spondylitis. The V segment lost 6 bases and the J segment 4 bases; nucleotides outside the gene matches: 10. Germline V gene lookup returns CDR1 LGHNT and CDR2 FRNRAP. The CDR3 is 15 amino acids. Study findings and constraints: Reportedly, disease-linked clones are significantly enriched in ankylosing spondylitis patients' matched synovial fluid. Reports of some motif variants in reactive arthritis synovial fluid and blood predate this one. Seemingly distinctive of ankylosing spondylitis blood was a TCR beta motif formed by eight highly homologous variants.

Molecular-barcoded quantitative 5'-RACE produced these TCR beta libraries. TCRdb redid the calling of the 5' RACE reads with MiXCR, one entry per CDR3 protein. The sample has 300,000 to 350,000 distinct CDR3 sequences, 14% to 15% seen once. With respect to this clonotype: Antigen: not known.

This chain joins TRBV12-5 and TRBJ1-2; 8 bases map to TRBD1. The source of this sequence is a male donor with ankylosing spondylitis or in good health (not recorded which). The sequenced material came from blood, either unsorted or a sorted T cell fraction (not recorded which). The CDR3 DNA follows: TGTGCTAGTGGCTTGACAGGGGCCATCGCCTATGGCTACACCTTC. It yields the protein CASGLTGAIAYGYTF.